Presented here are 28 T cell receptor beta chains from one specimen sequenced in a study of blood T cell repertoires in COVID-19. Some clones are missing from TCRdb's copy, which holds only in-frame ones; the method was immunoSEQ multiplex PCR. The table includes about 10,000 clones, 80% to 85% detected once. Sequencing was done on a sample of peripheral blood. All receptors come from a man in his 60s with active COVID-19.

This sequence joins TRBV6-2 or TRBV6-3 and TRBJ2-2; no clear D. Trimming took 0 bases from V and 1 from J, leaving 3 bases between them. Germline CDR1 and CDR2: MNHEY and SVGEGT. This CDR3 has 14 residues. The CDR3 DNA is TGTGCCAGCAGTTACTCCTTGAACACCGGGGAGCTGTTTTTT. It encodes CASSYSLNTGELFF.

This chain links TRBV19 with TRBJ2-5, with a tentative D call TRBD2 (6 bases). This CDR3 has 15 amino acids. Germline assignment: CDR1 LNHDA and CDR2 SQIVND (reference sequence). V was trimmed by 2 bases and J by 5 bases, leaving 15 bases between them. CDR3 region: CASSISAGIKETQYF. CDR3 in DNA: TGTGCCAGTAGTATATCGGCGGGAATCAAGGAGACCCAGTACTTC. Full variable domain (missing parts from reference TRBV19 and TRBJ2-5): DGGITQSPKYLFRKEGQNVTLSCEQNLNHDAMYWYRQDPGQGLRLIYYSQIVNDFQKGDIAEGYSVSREKKESFPLTVTSAQKNPTAFYLCASSISAGIKETQYFGPGTRLLVL.

The V and J genes are TRBV3-1 (or the pseudogene TRBV3-2) and TRBJ2-3, with a weak D call TRBD2 (7 bases). The CDR3 loop spans 16 amino acids. Trimming stripped 0 bases from V and 0 bases from J, with 10 bases between. Germline V gene data show CDR1 as LGHDT and CDR2 as YNNKEL (reference sequence). The chain's CDR3 is CASSQDAGASTDTQYF. DNA of the CDR3: TGTGCCAGCAGCCAAGATGCGGGGGCTAGCACAGATACGCAGTATTTT.

J is TRBJ1-2 and V is TRBV6-2 or TRBV6-3; 7 bases line up with TRBD1. Germline lookup yields CDR1 MNHEY and CDR2 SVGEGT. Trimming at V came to 2 bases and at J to 3 bases, leaving 3 bases not matched to a gene. The length of the CDR3 is 14 residues. The chain's CDR3 is CASSYRGTDYGYTF. CDR3 nucleotide sequence: TGTGCCAGCAGTTACCGAGGGACAGACTATGGCTACACCTTC.

The chain uses TRBV7-9 and TRBJ2-1, with 9 positions matching TRBD1. The junction had 7 bases not matched to a gene; V was cut back by 5 bases and J by 8 bases. Germline CDR1 and CDR2: SEHNR and FQNEAQ (reference sequence). The CDR3 has 14 residues. This chain's CDR3 is CASSLGQGPHEQFF. The CDR3, as DNA: TGTGCCAGCAGCCTGGGACAGGGCCCCCATGAGCAGTTCTTC. The variable domain in full, with the rest retrieved from reference TRBV7-9 and TRBJ2-1, is DTGVSQNPRHKITKRGQNVTFRCDPISEHNRLYWYRQTLGQGPEFLTYFQNEAQLEKSRLLSDRFSAERPKGSFSTLEIQRTEQGDSAMYLCASSLGQGPHEQFFGPGTRLTVL.

The chain links TRBV6-2 or TRBV6-3 to TRBJ2-2, with TRBD1 matching 7 bases. Germline CDR1 reads MNHEY; CDR2 reads SVGEGT. This CDR3 has 17 amino acids. V was clipped by 0 bases and J by 4 bases; unmatched bases: 8. The CDR3 protein is CASSYSSTGAGTGELFF. The CDR3 DNA reads as TGTGCCAGCAGTTACTCGAGTACAGGGGCGGGCACCGGGGAGCTGTTTTTT.

The chain joins TRBV6-6 to TRBJ2-1, with a tentative D call TRBD1 (5 bases). The CDR3 consists of 14 residues. Germline assignment: CDR1 MNHNY and CDR2 SVGAGI (reference sequence). The germline V and J ends were trimmed by 2 bases and 10 bases, with 15 bases remaining between them. CDR3 amino acids: CASSYGGAGNEQFF. The CDR3, as DNA: TGTGCCAGCAGTTACGGCGGTGCAGGGAACGAGCAGTTCTTC.

The rearrangement links TRBV7-9 to TRBJ1-2; weak D call: TRBD1 (6 bases). Germline CDR1 and CDR2: SEHNR and FQNEAQ (reference sequence). V lost 2 bases to trimming and J lost 8 bases, with 9 bases between them. The CDR3 has 12 amino acids. For the CDR3, the DNA is TGTGCCAGCAGCTTAACAGGGACCGGCTACACCTTC. Translating it yields CASSLTGTGYTF.

J is TRBJ2-3 and V is TRBV11-3, with D maybe TRBD2 (7 bases). CDR3 size: 15 residues. Between the trimmed V and J ends, which lost 5 bases and 2 bases, there was a span of 14 bases. From germline, CDR1 is SGHNT and CDR2 YENEEA. CDR3 residues: CASSPGGGPTDTQYF. The CDR3 DNA follows: TGTGCCAGCAGCCCTGGGGGGGGGCCCACAGATACGCAGTATTTT.

The chain carries TRBV9 and TRBJ1-2, with 9 bases matching TRBD1. The germline V gene has CDR1 SGDLS and CDR2 YYNGEE. The V and J ends lost 4 bases and 7 bases, in that order; junction bases with no gene match: 8. The CDR3 has 14 amino acids. The CDR3 here is CASSLTGGWRGYTF. The DNA for the CDR3 is TGTGCCAGCAGCCTGACAGGGGGGTGGCGTGGCTACACCTTC.

This clone came up a few times. J is TRBJ1-2 and V is TRBV6-2 or TRBV6-3; tentatively, D is TRBD1 (6 bases). Germline lookup yields CDR1 MNHEY and CDR2 SVGEGT. The CDR3 is 14 residues long. Trimming cost V 2 bases and J 4 bases, with 11 bases left between them. CDR3 sequence reads: CASSYGTWGYGYTF. The DNA for the CDR3 is TGTGCCAGCAGTTACGGGACATGGGGCTATGGCTACACCTTC.

The J gene is TRBJ2-7, the V gene TRBV7-2; D not resolved. Trimming cost V 3 bases and J 0 bases, with 6 bases left between them. CDR1 is SGHTA and CDR2 is FQGNSA in the germline V gene. The CDR3 is 13 residues long. Written as DNA, the CDR3 is TGTGCCAGCAGCTTTACAAGCTCCTACGAGCAGTACTTC. Translating it yields CASSFTSSYEQYF.

This chain links TRBV28 with TRBJ2-7, with 7 positions matching TRBD1. Germline-derived CDR1 and CDR2 are MDHEN and SYDVKM. Losses at the gene ends were 3 bases for V and 0 bases for J; bases not matched to a gene: 8. The CDR3 is 16 residues long. Written as DNA, the CDR3 is TGTGCCAGCAGTTTTACGGGGACAGTAATCTCCTACGAGCAGTACTTC. Its protein product is CASSFTGTVISYEQYF. Supplemented by reference TRBV28 and TRBJ2-7, the full variable domain reads DVKVTQSSRYLVKRTGEKVFLECVQDMDHENMFWYRQDPGLGLRLIYFSYDVKMKEKGDIPEGYSVSREKKERFSLILESASTNQTSMYLCASSFTGTVISYEQYFGPGTRLTVT.

This clone was counted a single time. The chain uses TRBV19 and TRBJ1-1; 8 nucleotides agree with TRBD1. Germline lookup yields CDR1 LNHDA and CDR2 SQIVND (reference sequence). The CDR3 runs 14 residues. With 6 bases clipped from V and 3 bases from J, the junction kept 6 bases outside the gene matches. The CDR3 protein is CASSLGQGDTEAFF. In nucleotides, the CDR3 is TGTGCCAGTAGCCTAGGACAGGGTGACACTGAAGCTTTCTTT.

J is TRBJ2-7 and V is TRBV28, with D perhaps matching TRBD1 (5 bases). V lost 7 bases and J lost 3, with 16 bases in between. Germline lookup yields CDR1 MDHEN and CDR2 SYDVKM. The CDR3 is made up of 14 amino acids. Here the CDR3 reads CASTMDTLSYEQYF. The CDR3 DNA sequence: TGTGCCAGCACCATGGACACCTTAAGCTACGAGCAGTACTTC.

The chain has TRBV24-1 and TRBJ2-7, with TRBD1 matching 12 bases. The CDR3 is 17 amino acids. The J segment lost 7 bases and the V segment lost 3 bases, leaving 12 bases of the junction unmatched. Germline lookup yields CDR1 KGHDR and CDR2 SFDVKD. The CDR3 nucleotides read TGTGCCACCAGTGATCCAAATCCGGGACAGGGGGCTAAAGAGCAGTACTTC. Residues: CATSDPNPGQGAKEQYF.

This chain joins TRBV19 and TRBJ2-2; 7 positions match TRBD1. The ends lost 9 bases at V and 0 bases at J; junction bases unmatched: 4. The CDR3 totals 14 residues. Germline V lookup: CDR1 LNHDA, CDR2 SQIVND (reference sequence). CDR3 region: CASNRGSNTGELFF. The CDR3, as DNA: TGTGCCAGCAACAGGGGCTCGAACACCGGGGAGCTGTTTTTT.

CDR3 residues: CASSLRPGNEQFF. CDR3 sequence (DNA): TGTGCCAGCAGCTTGAGACCGGGGAATGAGCAGTTCTTC. The J gene is TRBJ2-1, the V gene TRBV7-9, with a possible D match to TRBD2 (5 bases). V was pared by 3 bases and J by 7 bases, with 10 bases between. This CDR3 spans 13 amino acids. Germline V gene lookup returns CDR1 SEHNR and CDR2 FQNEAQ (reference sequence).

The chain has TRBV4-1 and TRBJ2-5, with a weak D call TRBD2 (6 bases). Trimming shortened V by 1 base and J by 5 bases, and 20 bases separated the two germline ends. CDR3 length: 17 amino acids. The germline CDR1 and CDR2 sequences are MGHRA and YSYEKL. In DNA form, the CDR3 reads TGCGCCAGCAGCCAAGGGCTTACGGGACTCAAGTGGGAGACCCAGTACTTC. It codes for CASSQGLTGLKWETQYF.

This chain uses TRBV7-9 with TRBJ1-3; D not certain. CDR3 length: 15 residues. The ends were cut back, 5 bases at V and 4 bases at J, with 15 bases in the middle. Germline CDR1 is SEHNR and CDR2 is FQNEAQ (reference sequence). CDR3 sequence (DNA): TGTGCCAGCAGCGAGGGCCTCCTGACCGGAAACACCATATATTTT. Translated: CASSEGLLTGNTIYF.

V and J are TRBV7-2 and TRBJ2-7, with 7 bases matching TRBD1. The V gene end was trimmed by 2 bases and the J gene end by 2 bases; junction bases not matched to a gene: 3. There are 14 residues in the CDR3. Germline V gives CDR1 SGHTA, CDR2 FQGNSA. In DNA, the CDR3 is TGTGCCAGCAGCTTAAATCAGGGGGCCTACGAGCAGTACTTC. It is translated as CASSLNQGAYEQYF.

The V and J genes are TRBV2 and TRBJ2-7; 11 positions agree with TRBD2. Germline CDR1 is SNHLY and CDR2 is FYNNEI. The CDR3 runs 12 residues. V was clipped by 10 bases and J by 3 bases; unmatched bases: 2. CDR3 DNA: TGTGCCACGGGACTAGCGGTCTACGAGCAGTACTTC. Its translation: CATGLAVYEQYF.

On this clone itself: A read error may produce the germline difference seen at one junction end. This chain uses TRBV7-2 with TRBJ1-1, with 8 bases aligning to TRBD1. Germline CDR1 is SGHTA and CDR2 is FQGNSA. This CDR3 comprises 13 residues. The DNA for the CDR3 is TGTGCCAGCAGCTATCCAGACAGGGGCGCCTCGGCTTTT. This translates into CASSYPDRGASAF. The full variable domain, rest sourced from reference TRBV7-2 and TRBJ1-1, is GAGVSQSPSNKVTEKGKDVELRCDPISGHTALYWYRQSLGQGLEFLIYFQGNSAPDKSGLPSDRFSAERTGGSVSTLTIQRTQQEDSAVYLCASSYPDRGASAFGQGTRLTVV.

The V call is TRBV6-6, the J call TRBJ1-5, with 10 bases that match TRBD1. CDR1 is MNHNY and CDR2 is SVGAGI in the germline V gene (reference sequence). The length of the CDR3 is 15 residues. Trimming removed 8 bases from V and 3 bases from J; junction bases left unmatched: 7. CDR3 protein: CASAPGQGNNQPQHF. CDR3 nucleotide sequence: TGTGCCAGCGCGCCGGGACAGGGGAACAATCAGCCCCAGCATTTT.

V usage is TRBV23-1 and J usage is TRBJ2-2; TRBD2 might be the D (6 bases). TRBV23-1 is noted as an ORF with a role that remains uncertain. Trimming shortened V by 2 bases and J by 5 bases, and 12 bases separated the two germline ends. This CDR3 has 15 amino acids. The CDR3 protein is CASSQGRDLTGELFF. CDR3 in DNA: TGCGCCAGCAGTCAAGGCAGGGACTTAACCGGGGAGCTGTTTTTT.

This clone was detected once. V is TRBV6-6 and J is TRBJ1-6, with D possibly being TRBD1 (6 bases). The CDR3 is 15 amino acids. Trimming removed 5 bases at V and 8 bases at J, with 16 bases between. Per the germline V gene, CDR1 is MNHNY and CDR2 is SVGAGI (reference sequence). DNA of the CDR3: TGTGCCAGCAGTCCACTATCAGGGGACGATTCACCCCTCCACTTT. Amino acids: CASSPLSGDDSPLHF.

V and J are TRBV3-1 (or the pseudogene TRBV3-2) and TRBJ2-5, with a weak D call TRBD2 (7 bases). The CDR3 is 19 residues long. The V gene's germline CDR1 is LGHDT and CDR2 YNNKEL (reference sequence). Between the trimmed V and J ends, which lost 4 bases and 6 bases, there was a span of 30 bases. Written as DNA, the CDR3 is TGTGCCAGCAGCCCGCCCCCGGGGCGGGGGCCATCCGCATGGAAGACCCAGTACTTC. Its translation is CASSPPPGRGPSAWKTQYF.

Remarks on this clone: Other DNA sequences within the sample encode an identical CDR3. This chain joins TRBV6-2 or TRBV6-3 and TRBJ2-7; D gene unclear. Germline CDR1 is MNHEY and CDR2 is SVGEGT. V was trimmed by 4 bases and J by 7 bases, leaving 20 bases between them. The CDR3 is 15 amino acids. In DNA, the CDR3 is TGTGCCAGCAGTTTAGAGGATGTCGTCCTATATGAGCAGTACTTC. Amino acid sequence: CASSLEDVVLYEQYF.